This entry lists 27 T cell receptor beta chains sequenced from one sample in a study of T cell repertoires in cytomegalovirus infection. Which antigens these TCRs recognize remains unknown. TCRdb reprocessed the reads with MiXCR, giving one entry per CDR3 protein. The data contain about 890,000 distinct CDR3 sequences, roughly 30% of them singletons. This material consisted of cultured CD8+ T cells from PBMCs, taken from culture after CMV antigen stimulation. The receptor source for this set is a human donor in good health (CMV status not recorded). Some clones in this sample may be carry-over from other donors' samples.

The chain has TRBV27 and TRBJ2-4, with D tentatively TRBD1 (5 bases). V shed 3 bases and J shed 3 bases, with 6 bases lying between them. This CDR3 spans 13 amino acids. CDR1 is MNHEY, CDR2 SMNVEV, per germline (reference sequence). The CDR3 loop is CASSLDNKNIQYF. The CDR3 nucleotides read TGTGCCAGCAGTTTGGACAACAAAAACATTCAGTACTTC.

V is TRBV6-1 and J is TRBJ1-2; 8 bases map to TRBD1. The CDR3 extends over 14 amino acids. Per germline, CDR1 MNHNS and CDR2 SASEGT. V lost 5 bases to trimming and J lost 6 bases; unmatched junction nucleotides: 8. This CDR3 reads CASSYQDRADGYTF. The DNA of the CDR3 is TGTGCCAGCAGTTACCAGGACAGGGCGGATGGCTACACCTTC.

This clonotype has a handful of counts. Written as DNA, the CDR3 is TGCAGCGTTGTACAGGGGAGTGGCTACACCTTC. This translates into CSVVQGSGYTF. The chain employs TRBV29-1 and TRBJ1-2; TRBD1 aligns across 7 bases. CDR3 length: 11 residues. CDR1 and CDR2 from the germline V gene are SQVTM and ANQGSEA. Trimming at V came to 4 bases and at J to 7 bases, leaving 3 bases not matched to a gene.

The chain combines TRBV27 with TRBJ2-3; D ambiguous. This CDR3 is 14 amino acids long. Trimming took 2 bases from V and 4 from J, leaving 10 bases between them. The germline gives CDR1 MNHEY, CDR2 SMNVEV (reference sequence). The CDR3 reads CASSLNYPPDTQYF. The CDR3 DNA follows: TGTGCCAGCAGTTTAAATTACCCCCCAGATACGCAGTATTTT.

V is TRBV14 and J is TRBJ2-7, with D unresolved. CDR1 and CDR2 from the germline V gene are SGHDN and FVKESK. The CDR3 is made up of 14 amino acids. V lost 1 base and J 2 bases, leaving 9 bases between the germline ends. The CDR3 DNA reads as TGTGCCAGCAGCCAAGTCCCGGCTACCTACGAGCAGTACTTC. Protein: CASSQVPATYEQYF.

To note about this clonotype: Germline is not matched at one junction end, which may reflect a read error. The rearrangement joins TRBV7-8 to TRBJ2-5; the match to TRBD1 covers 10 bases. Germline V gives CDR1 SGHVS, CDR2 FQNEAQ. This CDR3 has 11 residues. The CDR3 DNA follows: TGTGCCAACAGCTCAACCGGGACAGGGGACTTC. This encodes CANSSTGTGDF.

This clonotype was seen only a few times. The gene calls are TRBV9 and TRBJ1-2; weak D call: TRBD1 (6 bases). Per the germline V gene, CDR1 is SGDLS and CDR2 is YYNGEE. CDR3 length: 15 amino acids. The V and J ends lost 2 bases and 6 bases respectively, with 17 bases between them. This CDR3 reads CASSVRSGRGNGYTF. The CDR3 bases are TGTGCCAGCAGCGTCAGATCAGGGAGGGGGAATGGCTACACCTTC.

This chain uses TRBV18 with TRBJ2-7; TRBD1 agrees at 7 bases. V dropped 6 bases and J dropped 3; count of bases not matched to a gene: 5. CDR3 length: 13 residues. The germline CDR1 and CDR2 sequences are KGHSH and LQKENI. CDR3 DNA sequence: TGTGCCAGCTCGCACCGGGACAGCTACGAGCAGTACGTC. Translated: CASSHRDSYEQYV.

The chain has TRBV12-5 and TRBJ2-5; either TRBD1 or TRBD2 may supply D (5 bases each). Germline V gene lookup returns CDR1 LGHNT and CDR2 FRNRAP. V lost 2 bases to trimming and J lost 5 bases, with 15 bases between them. The CDR3 totals 15 residues. Here the CDR3 reads CASGLWTDEGETQYF. In DNA form, the CDR3 reads TGTGCTAGTGGTTTGTGGACGGACGAGGGGGAGACCCAGTACTTC.

V is TRBV25-1 and J is TRBJ2-1; D not resolved. Germline V gene sequence: CDR1 MGHDK, CDR2 SYGVNS. The CDR3 spans 13 residues. V lost 4 bases and J 10 bases, leaving 14 bases between the germline ends. The CDR3 bases are TGTGCCAGCAGTGGAAGCTTTGGAATGGAGCAGTTCTTC. The encoded protein is CASSGSFGMEQFF.

This clonotype was seen a few times. The chain employs TRBV28 and TRBJ2-5, with D unresolved. The CDR3 length is 14 residues. The V end was cut by 3 bases, the J end by 5 bases, with 13 bases between. Germline CDR1 MDHEN, CDR2 SYDVKM. Written as DNA, the CDR3 is TGTGCCAGCAGTTTGGGTAGGGTATTGGAGACCCAGTACTTC. It specifies CASSLGRVLETQYF.

A few counts support this clonotype. The genes are TRBV2 and TRBJ1-2; D remains unclear. V gave up 10 bases and J gave up 4 bases, with 13 bases separating them. CDR3 size: 12 residues. Germline V gene sequence: CDR1 SNHLY, CDR2 FYNNEI. The CDR3 DNA sequence: TGTGCCAACCTGCCAGAACCCTATGGCTACACCTTC. Encoded protein: CANLPEPYGYTF.

The genes are TRBV25-1 and TRBJ1-5; the match to TRBD1 covers 7 bases. The CDR3 loop spans 15 amino acids. The ends lost 3 bases at V and 1 base at J; junction bases unmatched: 3. The germline gives CDR1 MGHDK, CDR2 SYGVNS. CDR3 amino acids: CASSDGTASNQPQHF. CDR3 DNA: TGTGCCAGCAGTGACGGGACAGCGAGCAATCAGCCCCAGCATTTT.

V and J are TRBV24-1 and TRBJ2-3; D is perhaps TRBD1 or TRBD2 (5 bases each). V lost 10 bases and J 7 bases, leaving 20 bases between the germline ends. Looked up from germline, CDR1 is KGHDR and CDR2 is SFDVKD. There are 14 residues in the CDR3. As DNA, the CDR3 is TGTGCCACTACGCACCGGGGCTACAGGAATACGCAGTATTTT. Translated: CATTHRGYRNTQYF.

The chain employs TRBV19 and TRBJ1-6; possibly TRBD1 for D (6 bases). V gave up 5 bases and J gave up 10 bases, with 18 bases separating them. CDR3 length equals 15 residues. Germline CDR1 is LNHDA and CDR2 is SQIVND (reference sequence). The CDR3 region is CASSDLRGLGSPLHF. The CDR3 bases are TGTGCCAGTAGTGACCTCCGGGGGCTCGGGTCACCCCTCCACTTT.

The chain has TRBV7-9 and TRBJ1-2; D possibly corresponds to TRBD1 (6 bases). Germline CDR1 reads SEHNR; CDR2 reads FQNEAQ (reference sequence). V was trimmed by 5 bases and J by 7 bases, leaving 17 bases between them. The CDR3 sequence is 14 residues long. This CDR3 is CASSLGWGQGGYTF. The CDR3 DNA reads TGTGCCAGCAGCCTAGGATGGGGGCAGGGTGGCTACACCTTC.

The J gene is TRBJ2-1, the V gene TRBV20-1; 11 bases are shared with TRBD2. The germline V gene encodes CDR1 DFQATT and CDR2 SNEGSKA (reference sequence). Trimming cost V 0 bases and J 2 bases; bases outside gene matches: 6. This CDR3 region has 17 residues. The CDR3 bases are TGCAGTGCTAGAGACCCTAGCGGGGGGCCACCCTACAATGAGCAGTTCTTC. This codes for CSARDPSGGPPYNEQFF.

Regarding this clonotype: The junction differs from germline at one of its ends, possibly a read error. The chain is built from TRBV9 and TRBJ1-2; no clear D. The V gene's germline CDR1 is SGDLS and CDR2 YYNGEE. CDR3 length: 11 residues. The CDR3 sequence: CASSSREGPLF. The DNA for the CDR3 is TGTGCCAGCAGCTCTCGAGAAGGACCACTCTTC.

This chain links TRBV19 with TRBJ1-5, with D hard to call. This CDR3 spans 12 amino acids. Germline V gene sequence: CDR1 LNHDA, CDR2 SQIVND (reference sequence). The V end was cut by 10 bases, the J end by 1 base, with 8 bases between. The CDR3, as DNA: TGTGCCACCTCCCAGAGCAATCAGCCCCAGCATTTT. Its protein product is CATSQSNQPQHF.

On this clonotype itself: The junction departs from the called germline gene at one end, perhaps through a read error. The chain uses TRBV7-2 and TRBJ1-2; perhaps TRBD1 as D (5 bases). Germline assignment: CDR1 SGHTA and CDR2 FQGNSA. The CDR3 has 14 amino acids. CDR3 sequence (DNA): TGTGTCAGCAGCCTAGCGCCGGGGGGACATGGCTACACCTTC. This encodes CVSSLAPGGHGYTF.

The gene calls are TRBV12-5 and TRBJ1-1, with D unresolved. CDR3 size: 13 residues. Trimming took 0 bases from V and 7 from J, leaving 9 bases between them. CDR1 and CDR2 from the germline V gene are LGHNT and FRNRAP. The CDR3 spells CASGLVPGREAFF. In nucleotides, the CDR3 is TGTGCTAGTGGTTTGGTACCCGGACGTGAAGCTTTCTTT.

This rearrangement joins TRBV28 to TRBJ2-2; 7 nucleotides match TRBD1. The germline V gene encodes CDR1 MDHEN and CDR2 SYDVKM. V dropped 5 bases and J dropped 0; count of bases not matched to a gene: 9. This CDR3 has 17 amino acids. The CDR3, as DNA: TGTGCCAGCAGTCCCGGGACAGACGCCGCGAACACCGGGGAGCTGTTTTTT. It translates to CASSPGTDAANTGELFF.

This clonotype was counted a few times. V is TRBV7-9 and J is TRBJ2-4; 8 nucleotides agree with TRBD1. Germline V gene sequence: CDR1 SEHNR, CDR2 FQNEAQ (reference sequence). V was clipped by 5 bases and J by 0 bases; unmatched bases: 12. The CDR3 is 18 amino acids. The CDR3 nucleotides are TGTGCCAGCAGCCCTCAGACAGGGGCAGATCGAGCCAAAAACATTCAGTACTTC. It codes for CASSPQTGADRAKNIQYF.

The chain is built from TRBV7-6 and TRBJ1-2, with 10 bases identical to TRBD1. CDR3 length: 16 amino acids. Losses at the gene ends were 5 bases for V and 8 bases for J; bases not matched to a gene: 14. Germline assignment: CDR1 SGHVS and CDR2 FNYEAQ. CDR3 loop: CASSPPGQGNRGGYTF. In nucleotides, the CDR3 is TGTGCCAGCAGCCCGCCGGGACAGGGGAACAGGGGCGGCTACACCTTC. Variable domain in full (rest from reference TRBV7-6 and TRBJ1-2): GAGVSQSPRYKVTKRGQDVALRCDPISGHVSLYWYRQALGQGPEFLTYFNYEAQQDKSGLPNDRFSAERPEGSISTLTIQRTEQRDSAMYRCASSPPGQGNRGGYTFGSGTRLTVV.

This clonotype has ten or more counts. This chain uses TRBV12-5 with TRBJ2-5; TRBD1 is a possible D gene (5 bases). The germline gives CDR1 LGHNT, CDR2 FRNRAP. This CDR3 comprises 13 residues. Trimming shortened V by 0 bases and J by 5 bases, and 7 bases separated the two germline ends. The CDR3 DNA sequence: TGTGCTAGTGGTTTGGTAAAGGGGGAGACCCAGTACTTC. This translates into CASGLVKGETQYF. Complete variable domain (other parts from reference TRBV12-5 and TRBJ2-5): DARVTQTPRHKVTEMGQEVTMRCQPILGHNTVFWYRQTMMQGLELLAYFRNRAPLDDSGMPKDRFSAEMPDATLATLKIQPSEPRDSAVYFCASGLVKGETQYFGPGTRLLVL.

This clonotype came up a few times. The CDR3 is CASSSDDLYEQYV. The DNA for the CDR3 is TGTGCCAGCAGCTCCGATGACCTCTACGAGCAGTACGTC. The V call is TRBV5-6, the J call TRBJ2-7, with no clear D. Germline V CDR1 and CDR2: SGHDT, YYEEEE. This CDR3 has 13 amino acids. Deletions cut 3 bases from V and 3 bases from J, with 10 bases between.

This rearrangement joins TRBV27 to TRBJ2-7; the D gene could be TRBD1 or TRBD2 (5 bases each). The CDR3 spans 16 residues. V was shortened by 0 bases and J by 3 bases, with 15 bases between the two germline ends. CDR1 and CDR2 from the germline V gene are MNHEY and SMNVEV (reference sequence). CDR3 residues: CASSLSGRVRIYEQYF. The CDR3 DNA sequence: TGTGCCAGCAGTTTATCGGGACGGGTAAGGATCTACGAGCAGTACTTC.